Presented here are 21 T cell receptor beta chains from one specimen sequenced in a study of OX40 agonist ivuxolimab in advanced cancers. Library generation was performed with the immunoSEQ multiplex PCR assay. TCRdb mirrors the immuneACCESS table, restricted to in-frame sequences. Some clones are absent from its copies; in checked studies, under half trace to an unresolved V gene, and the reason for the others is unknown. The sample profile shows 55,000 to 70,000 clones; approximately 86% of them were found once. Roughly 0.5% of the sample rests with the top ten. Here the sequenced sample was CD4+ or CD8+ T cells sorted from blood, taken in a trial of the OX40 agonist ivuxolimab. The receptors stem from an adult with an advanced solid tumor such as melanoma, head and neck, liver or kidney cancer.

The gene calls are TRBV7-2 and TRBJ2-2; no definite D call. This CDR3 spans 15 amino acids. CDR1 and CDR2 from the germline V gene are SGHTA and FQGNSA. Trimming took 5 bases from V and 7 from J, leaving 17 bases between them. DNA for the CDR3: TGTGCCAGCAGCGCCAGTTTATATCCTGGCGGGGAGCTGTTTTTT. Translated: CASSASLYPGGELFF.

The rearrangement uses TRBV25-1 and TRBJ1-2; 7 positions agree with TRBD1. The J segment lost 0 bases and the V segment lost 1 base, leaving 11 bases of the junction unmatched. From germline, CDR1 is MGHDK and CDR2 SYGVNS. The CDR3 spans 18 residues. The CDR3: CASSELGGGGLANYGYTF. Written as DNA, the CDR3 is TGTGCCAGCAGTGAATTAGGAGGGGGCGGGTTAGCTAACTATGGCTACACCTTC.

Written as DNA, the CDR3 is TGTGCCAGCAGCCCACTAGGGTATAGCACAGATACGCAGTATTTT. It translates to CASSPLGYSTDTQYF. The chain has TRBV13 and TRBJ2-3, with D possibly TRBD2 on 5 matching bases. V gave up 5 bases and J gave up 0 bases, with 12 bases separating them. The CDR3 loop spans 15 amino acids. Germline V gene data show CDR1 as PRHDT and CDR2 as FYEKMQ (reference sequence).

This chain connects TRBV5-4 to TRBJ2-5; 14 nucleotides agree with TRBD2. In germline, CDR1 is SGHNT, CDR2 YYREEE (reference sequence). Trimming removed 4 bases from V and 5 bases from J; junction bases left unmatched: 7. The CDR3 loop spans 16 amino acids. The CDR3 sequence: CASSHPGLAGVETQYF. The DNA for the CDR3 is TGTGCCAGCAGCCACCCGGGACTAGCGGGAGTTGAGACCCAGTACTTC.

Here the CDR3 reads CASSPLRASGGLNTGELFF. The CDR3, as DNA: TGTGCCAGCTCACCACTCCGGGCTAGCGGGGGGCTGAACACCGGGGAGCTGTTTTTT. This chain connects TRBV18 to TRBJ2-2, with 11 bases identical to TRBD2. The CDR3 consists of 19 residues. V was pared by 1 base and J by 1 base, with 8 bases of the junction left unmatched. Germline lookup yields CDR1 KGHSH and CDR2 LQKENI.

The CDR3 is CASSLADRGGQETQYF. The CDR3 DNA reads TGCGCCAGCAGCTTGGCCGACAGAGGGGGCCAAGAGACCCAGTACTTC. The gene calls are TRBV5-1 and TRBJ2-5; D possibly corresponds to TRBD1 (6 bases). The CDR3 length is 16 residues. Germline V CDR1 and CDR2: SGHRS, YFSETQ. Trimming stripped 0 bases from V and 1 base from J, with 13 bases between.

V gene TRBV13 combines with J gene TRBJ2-7; D not resolved. CDR3 size: 15 residues. Germline lookup yields CDR1 PRHDT and CDR2 FYEKMQ (reference sequence). V gave up 1 base and J gave up 0 bases, with 10 bases separating them. CDR3 in amino acids: CASSLAAASSYEQYF. In nucleotides, the CDR3 is TGTGCCAGCAGCTTAGCTGCGGCCTCCTCCTACGAGCAGTACTTC.

V and J are TRBV7-6 and TRBJ1-6; 7 positions agree with TRBD1. CDR1 SGHVS and CDR2 FNYEAQ come from the germline V gene. Germline trimming cut 5 bases from V and 8 bases from J; bases unmatched to any gene: 12. This CDR3 has 16 residues. This CDR3 reads CASSLLIPGQHSPLHF. As DNA, the CDR3 is TGTGCCAGCAGCCTCCTAATACCGGGACAGCATTCACCCCTCCACTTT.

The chain joins TRBV2 to TRBJ1-1, with a possible D match to TRBD1 (5 bases). The CDR3 length is 12 residues. Looked up from germline, CDR1 is SNHLY and CDR2 is FYNNEI. V lost 8 bases and J 6 bases, leaving 13 bases between the germline ends. CDR3 in amino acids: CASRGDLAEAFF. CDR3 in DNA: TGTGCCAGCCGAGGGGATTTGGCTGAAGCTTTCTTT.

The chain employs TRBV11-2 and TRBJ2-3; weak D call: TRBD1 (5 bases). Trimming pared 0 bases from V and 2 bases from J, leaving 6 bases between. The V gene's germline CDR1 is SGHAT and CDR2 FQNNGV. The CDR3 is 14 residues long. CDR3 nucleotide sequence: TGTGCCAGCAGCTTAGACAGGGCCACAGATACGCAGTATTTT. The encoded protein is CASSLDRATDTQYF.

V gene TRBV15 combines with J gene TRBJ2-4; 7 positions agree with TRBD1. Unmatched junction bases numbered 5, after V lost 8 bases and J lost 4 bases. Germline CDR1 is LNHNV and CDR2 is YYDKDF (reference sequence). CDR3 size: 13 residues. The CDR3: CATGSGQKNIQYF. The CDR3 coding sequence is TGTGCCACCGGGTCGGGACAGAAAAACATTCAGTACTTC.

This chain joins TRBV27 and TRBJ1-2, with 7 bases aligning to TRBD1. The CDR3 loop spans 14 amino acids. V lost 6 bases, J lost 5 bases, and 9 bases stayed unmatched. Germline V gene lookup returns CDR1 MNHEY and CDR2 SMNVEV (reference sequence). The CDR3, as DNA: TGTGCCAGCAGGAGGGACAGAACTCATTATGGCTACACCTTC. Protein sequence: CASRRDRTHYGYTF.

The rearrangement uses TRBV7-2 and TRBJ1-5, with TRBD1 as a possible D gene (6 bases). The V and J ends lost 5 bases and 1 base respectively, with 12 bases between them. Germline-derived CDR1 and CDR2 are SGHTA and FQGNSA. The CDR3 length is 15 residues. This CDR3 reads CASSRGAGSNQPQHF. The CDR3 coding sequence is TGTGCCAGCAGCAGGGGGGCGGGGAGCAATCAGCCCCAGCATTTT. Full variable domain (remainder filled in from reference TRBV7-2 and TRBJ1-5): GAGVSQSPSNKVTEKGKDVELRCDPISGHTALYWYRQSLGQGLEFLIYFQGNSAPDKSGLPSDRFSAERTGGSVSTLTIQRTQQEDSAVYLCASSRGAGSNQPQHFGDGTRLSIL.

The chain employs TRBV30 and TRBJ1-1; weak D call: TRBD1 (5 bases). The CDR3 contains 15 residues. V dropped 3 bases and J dropped 0 bases, with 14 bases sitting between them. CDR1 is GTSNPN and CDR2 is SVGIG in the germline V gene (reference sequence). CDR3 sequence (DNA): TGTGCCTGGAGCACATGGGGCGGAGTGAACACTGAAGCTTTCTTT. This sequence encodes CAWSTWGGVNTEAFF.

A remark on this clone: Additional DNA sequences in this sample encode the identical CDR3. The V and J genes are TRBV11-2 and TRBJ1-2; weak D call: TRBD1 (5 bases). Trimming stripped 5 bases from V and 1 base from J, with 17 bases between. The CDR3 runs to 16 residues. Germline CDR1 and CDR2: SGHAT and FQNNGV. The CDR3 DNA sequence: TGTGCCAGCAGCCCATCCCAGGGTGGGTTTAACTATGGCTACACCTTC. This translates into CASSPSQGGFNYGYTF.

This chain joins TRBV29-1 and TRBJ2-1, with TRBD1 matching over 7 bases. J lost 5 bases, V lost 2 bases, and 6 bases had no gene match. CDR3 length: 14 amino acids. From germline, CDR1 is SQVTM and CDR2 ANQGSEA. CDR3 DNA: TGCAGCGTTGAACTACAGGGGCGTAACAATGAGCAGTTCTTC. It codes for CSVELQGRNNEQFF.

The CDR3 region has the DNA TGCGCCAGCAGCCAAGAGTCACGGGGTCCCTATGGCTACACCTTC. Translating it yields CASSQESRGPYGYTF. This chain joins TRBV4-3 and TRBJ1-2; no firm D call. The CDR3 totals 15 residues. Trimming pared 0 bases from V and 4 bases from J, leaving 12 bases between. Germline V CDR1 and CDR2: LGHNA, YSLEER.

The count of this clone is one. This chain connects TRBV6-1 to TRBJ2-1, with D tentatively TRBD2 (6 bases). CDR3 length equals 14 residues. With 4 bases removed from V and 8 bases from J, the gap between germline ends came to 15 bases. Germline V gene lookup returns CDR1 MNHNS and CDR2 SASEGT. As DNA, the CDR3 is TGTGCCAGCAGTGTCCGGAGGGTAGGGTATGAGCAGTTCTTC. Amino acid sequence: CASSVRRVGYEQFF.

The CDR3 sequence is CASKADPQSGSEAFF. Written as DNA, the CDR3 is TGCGCCAGCAAGGCGGATCCTCAGAGTGGATCTGAAGCTTTCTTT. The V gene is TRBV5-1, the J gene TRBJ1-1; D unresolved. The CDR3 is 15 residues long. V was clipped by 6 bases and J by 6 bases, with 21 bases between them. CDR1 is SGHRS and CDR2 is YFSETQ in the germline V gene.

With respect to this clone: At one end, the junction sequence differs from germline, possibly due to a read error. This chain connects TRBV7-9 to TRBJ2-3; TRBD2 aligns across 9 bases. CDR1 SEHNR and CDR2 FQNEAQ come from the germline V gene (reference sequence). There are 13 residues in the CDR3. The CDR3 here is CASRDSGGDTQYF. CDR3 DNA sequence: TGTGCCAGCAGGGATAGCGGGGGTGATACGCAATATTTT.

V usage is TRBV5-8 and J usage is TRBJ2-1; no clear D gene. The CDR3 is made up of 12 amino acids. Germline V gene data show CDR1 as SGHTS and CDR2 as YDEGEE. V was cut by 1 base and J by 9 bases, with 8 bases left in between. CDR3 sequence: CASSLRGVEQFF. Written as DNA, the CDR3 is TGTGCCAGCAGCTTGCGCGGCGTTGAGCAGTTCTTC.